A single sample is the source of the 14 T cell receptor beta chains below, sequenced in a study of shared clonotypes between healthy human individuals (dated by TCRdb to the early 2020s). Library generation was performed with the immunoSEQ multiplex PCR assay. What TCRdb holds here is the immuneACCESS table cut down to in-frame rearrangements. Part of the clones is not present; checked against another copy, under half of the missing clones reflect an unresolved V gene, and the others are unexplained. Here the sample has some 660,000 clones; roughly 73% occur a single time. The ten most abundant clones make up under 2% of the sample. Sequenced sample: memory CD4+ T cells sorted from blood. Reading the label with the study, this specimen's cell subset or site is: CD45RA-negative fraction. The receptors derive from a young woman in good health.

This clone is a singleton in its sample. This chain uses TRBV29-1 with TRBJ2-2, with a possible D match to TRBD2 (7 bases). The germline CDR1 and CDR2 sequences are SQVTM and ANQGSEA. V lost 5 bases and J lost 2, with 21 bases in between. CDR3 length: 17 amino acids. The CDR3 region is CSVYGGGASGNTGELFF. The CDR3 coding sequence is TGCAGCGTTTATGGGGGCGGAGCTAGCGGAAACACCGGGGAGCTGTTTTTT.

The chain recombines TRBV7-2 with TRBJ1-1, with unresolved D. CDR3 length equals 14 residues. Per the germline V gene, CDR1 is SGHTA and CDR2 is FQGNSA. V lost 1 base and J lost 1, with 7 bases in between. The CDR3 DNA reads TGTGCCAGCAGCTTAGGGGCACAGAACACTGAAGCTTTCTTT. This sequence encodes CASSLGAQNTEAFF.

The chain recombines TRBV5-1 with TRBJ2-7; D ambiguous. Trimming left V 0 bases short and J 2 bases short, with 15 bases between. CDR1 and CDR2 from the germline V gene are SGHRS and YFSETQ. CDR3 length: 16 residues. The CDR3 region has the DNA TGCGCCAGCAGCTTGGCCGAACAAGGCGAGACCTACGAGCAGTACTTC. As protein: CASSLAEQGETYEQYF.

The rearrangement joins TRBV25-1 to TRBJ2-1; 10 nucleotides agree with TRBD2. V shed 1 base and J 2 bases; nucleotides not matched to a gene: 8. Per the germline V gene, CDR1 is MGHDK and CDR2 is SYGVNS. The CDR3 is 18 amino acids. The CDR3 reads CASSESAGGSRAYNEQFF. The DNA for the CDR3 is TGTGCCAGCAGTGAATCAGCGGGAGGGTCCAGGGCCTACAATGAGCAGTTCTTC.

The chain uses TRBV11-2 and TRBJ2-5; TRBD2 agrees at 7 bases. The CDR3 consists of 15 residues. Germline V lookup: CDR1 SGHAT, CDR2 FQNNGV. J gave up 7 bases and V 7 bases, and 15 bases lay outside the gene matches. The CDR3 sequence: CASIRLPSGYGTQYF. The DNA for the CDR3 is TGTGCCAGCATACGCCTCCCTAGCGGTTACGGGACCCAGTACTTC.

This chain connects TRBV10-1 to TRBJ2-1; D uncertain. Per the germline V gene, CDR1 is WNHNN and CDR2 is SYGVQD (reference sequence). Trimming removed 4 bases at V and 0 bases at J, with 10 bases between. The CDR3 covers 15 residues. This chain's CDR3 is CASSGHLGSYNEQFF. CDR3 coding DNA: TGCGCCAGCAGTGGGCACTTGGGCTCCTACAATGAGCAGTTCTTC.

The gene calls are TRBV29-1 and TRBJ1-3; D gene unclear. V was clipped by 5 bases and J by 7 bases, with 18 bases between them. Germline assignment: CDR1 SQVTM and CDR2 ANQGSEA. This CDR3 comprises 14 residues. CDR3 sequence reads: CSVLLTAIGNTIYF. CDR3 coding DNA: TGCAGCGTTCTACTGACCGCTATTGGGAACACCATATATTTT.

The V call is TRBV5-6, the J call TRBJ1-5; no definite D call. Between the trimmed V and J ends, which lost 4 bases and 7 bases, there was a span of 15 bases. The CDR3 contains 14 residues. Germline loops: CDR1 SGHDT, CDR2 YYEEEE. CDR3 bases: TGTGCCAGCAGCAGCTTGGATTCCGGGCAGCCCCAGCATTTT. Protein sequence: CASSSLDSGQPQHF.

The chain recombines TRBV10-3 with TRBJ2-5; D unresolved. Trimming left V 3 bases short and J 1 base short, with 12 bases between. The CDR3 consists of 15 residues. Germline CDR1 reads ENHRY; CDR2 reads SYGVKD. The CDR3 DNA follows: TGTGCCATCAGTGAAGATTTGCAGTTCCAAGAGACCCAGTACTTC. Its translation: CAISEDLQFQETQYF.

This sequence joins TRBV18 and TRBJ2-1; D not certain. CDR3 size: 14 residues. Trimming stripped 0 bases from V and 4 bases from J, with 7 bases between. Per germline, CDR1 KGHSH and CDR2 LQKENI. CDR3 nucleotide sequence: TGTGCCAGCTCACCACCGGCCCTATACAATGAGCAGTTCTTC. It is translated as CASSPPALYNEQFF.

The V gene is TRBV30, the J gene TRBJ1-5; 7 bases match TRBD1. The CDR3 has 14 amino acids. Germline CDR1 reads GTSNPN; CDR2 reads SVGIG (reference sequence). Unmatched junction bases numbered 4, after V lost 5 bases and J lost 0 bases. The CDR3 DNA is TGTGCCTGGGCGACAGGGAGTAGCAATCAGCCCCAGCATTTT. This sequence encodes CAWATGSSNQPQHF.

V and J are TRBV5-4 and TRBJ2-1; the D gene is possibly TRBD2 (5 bases). Trimming removed 4 bases at V and 7 bases at J, with 9 bases between. The germline V gene has CDR1 SGHNT and CDR2 YYREEE (reference sequence). The CDR3 spans 12 residues. The DNA for the CDR3 is TGTGCCAGCAGCCATTGGAGGAATGAGCAGTTCTTC. Its translation: CASSHWRNEQFF.

The CDR3 sequence: CASSPLWGRTGELFF. For the CDR3, the DNA is TGTGCCAGCTCCCCTCTGTGGGGGCGCACCGGGGAGCTGTTTTTT. The chain is built from TRBV11-2 and TRBJ2-2, with D possibly TRBD1 on 6 matching bases. Trimming shortened V by 8 bases and J by 4 bases, and 17 bases separated the two germline ends. CDR1 and CDR2 from the germline V gene are SGHAT and FQNNGV. This CDR3 has 15 amino acids.

The sample holds a few counts of this clone. The CDR3 protein is CASSSRDPSTDTQYF. The DNA of the CDR3 is TGCGCCAGCAGCTCTAGGGACCCAAGCACAGATACGCAGTATTTT. This chain connects TRBV5-1 to TRBJ2-3; perhaps D is TRBD1 or TRBD2 (5 bases each). There are 15 residues in the CDR3. V lost 3 bases to trimming and J lost 0 bases, with 11 bases between them. Germline assignment: CDR1 SGHRS and CDR2 YFSETQ.